Following are 16 T cell receptor beta chains from one sample sequenced in a study of PD-L1 blockade in urothelial cancer. Assay used: immunoSEQ multiplex PCR; TCRdb lists only in-frame clones, some missing. The sample yields about 45,000 clones, about 87% seen once. The sample consisted of PBMCs, taken around atezolizumab (anti-PD-L1) treatment. These receptors were obtained from a man at least 80 years old with urothelial cancer.

V usage is TRBV5-5 and J usage is TRBJ1-2; D remains unclear. The V and J ends lost 0 bases and 2 bases respectively, with 5 bases between them. This CDR3 is 13 amino acids long. CDR1 and CDR2 (germline): SGHKS, YYEKEE (reference sequence). The CDR3 is CASSLDRNYGYTF. CDR3 sequence (DNA): TGTGCCAGCAGCTTGGACAGAAACTATGGCTACACCTTC.

CDR3 sequence (DNA): TGTGCCAGCGCGGGACTAGCGGGAGAAGGTGAGCAGTTCTTC. Amino acids: CASAGLAGEGEQFF. The chain carries TRBV18 and TRBJ2-1; 14 bases match TRBD2. With V trimmed by 8 bases and J by 9 bases, 6 bases remained unmatched. Germline lookup yields CDR1 KGHSH and CDR2 LQKENI. The CDR3 covers 14 residues.

V usage is TRBV14 and J usage is TRBJ1-3; D is unclear. This CDR3 has 16 amino acids. Germline V gene data show CDR1 as SGHDN and CDR2 as FVKESK. The V gene lost 5 bases and the J gene lost 0 bases, with 14 bases spanning the gap. This CDR3 is CASSSQAGSSGNTIYF. Written as DNA, the CDR3 is TGTGCCAGCAGCTCCCAGGCGGGGTCCTCTGGAAACACCATATATTTT.

The CDR3 DNA reads TGTGCCAGCTCAGGAGGGAGGGCCAAAAACATTCAGTACTTC. This codes for CASSGGRAKNIQYF. This sequence joins TRBV18 and TRBJ2-4, with D perhaps TRBD2 (6 bases). Deletions cut 5 bases from V and 1 base from J, with 9 bases between. CDR1 is KGHSH and CDR2 is LQKENI in the germline V gene. The CDR3 has 14 residues.

The J gene is TRBJ2-3, the V gene TRBV19, with D tentatively TRBD1 (6 bases). The CDR3 is 15 amino acids. Trimming took off 5 bases at V and 5 bases at J, with 17 bases between the two ends. The germline V gene has CDR1 LNHDA and CDR2 SQIVND (reference sequence). The chain's CDR3 is CASSLTQGLRDTQYF. CDR3 coding DNA: TGTGCCAGTAGTTTAACACAGGGATTAAGAGATACGCAGTATTTT.

The chain is built from TRBV6-5 and TRBJ1-2; the D gene is possibly TRBD1 (6 bases). CDR1 is MNHEY, CDR2 SVGAGI, per germline. The CDR3 is 15 amino acids. Trimming removed 5 bases at V and 0 bases at J, with 13 bases between. CDR3 amino acids: CASSNPGGSNYGYTF. The DNA for the CDR3 is TGTGCCAGCAGTAACCCGGGGGGCTCTAACTATGGCTACACCTTC.

The chain combines TRBV14 with TRBJ1-5, with D hard to call. Trimming shortened V by 1 base and J by 6 bases, and 10 bases separated the two germline ends. The CDR3 length is 14 residues. CDR1 is SGHDN and CDR2 is FVKESK in the germline V gene. CDR3 loop: CASSQGNSGQPQHF. DNA for the CDR3: TGTGCCAGCAGCCAAGGGAACAGCGGTCAGCCCCAGCATTTT.

The chain joins TRBV6-1 to TRBJ2-3; 7 nucleotides align to TRBD2. CDR1 and CDR2 from the germline V gene are MNHNS and SASEGT. The CDR3 totals 15 residues. J gave up 5 bases and V 4 bases, and 9 bases lay outside the gene matches. The CDR3, as DNA: TGTGCCAGCAGTGCGGGACTAACCTTGGGAGATACGCAGTATTTT. Translation gives CASSAGLTLGDTQYF.

Here the CDR3 DNA reads TGCAGCGTTGAATCAGCGTCGGGGGGTGAGCAGTTCTTC. This codes for CSVESASGGEQFF. The chain uses TRBV29-1 and TRBJ2-1, with TRBD2 identical over 7 bases. CDR1 and CDR2 from the germline V gene are SQVTM and ANQGSEA. The junction had 7 bases not matched to a gene; V was cut back by 2 bases and J by 9 bases. The CDR3 sequence is 13 residues long.

The V gene is TRBV15, the J gene TRBJ1-5; the D gene is possibly TRBD1 (6 bases). V was trimmed by 0 bases and J by 2 bases, leaving 8 bases between them. The CDR3 extends over 15 amino acids. Germline V lookup: CDR1 LNHNV, CDR2 YYDKDF (reference sequence). The CDR3 DNA is TGTGCCACCAGCAGAGATCGGACAGGCAATCAGCCCCAGCATTTT. It yields the protein CATSRDRTGNQPQHF.

In nucleotides, the CDR3 is TGCGCCAGCAGCTATGGGGGGGGCGGGACCGAGCAGTACTTC. Translated: CASSYGGGGTEQYF. The chain links TRBV5-1 to TRBJ2-7; D possibly corresponds to TRBD2 (7 bases). Germline CDR1 and CDR2: SGHRS and YFSETQ. The CDR3 sequence is 14 residues long. V was cut by 3 bases and J by 6 bases, with 16 bases left in between. Full variable domain (missing parts from reference TRBV5-1 and TRBJ2-7): KAGVTQTPRYLIKTRGQQVTLSCSPISGHRSVSWYQQTPGQGLQFLFEYFSETQRNKGNFPGRFSGRQFSNSRSEMNVSTLELGDSALYLCASSYGGGGTEQYFGPGTRLTVT.

The chain has TRBV5-8 and TRBJ2-1, with D maybe TRBD1 (6 bases). Trimming removed 4 bases at V and 2 bases at J, with 16 bases between. The germline CDR1 and CDR2 sequences are SGHTS and YDEGEE. The CDR3 has 16 residues. The CDR3 nucleotides read TGTGCCAGCAGCGATGGACAGAAAGAAGCCTACAATGAGCAGTTCTTC. Translation: CASSDGQKEAYNEQFF.

Here the CDR3 DNA reads TGTGCCAGCAGCCCCGGGACTAGCTACGAGCAGTACTTC. Amino acids: CASSPGTSYEQYF. The V and J genes are TRBV11-2 and TRBJ2-7; TRBD2 aligns across 8 bases. The CDR3 has 13 residues. CDR1 SGHAT and CDR2 FQNNGV come from the germline V gene. The ends lost 5 bases at V and 3 bases at J; junction bases unmatched: 3. Variable domain in full (rest from reference TRBV11-2 and TRBJ2-7): EAGVAQSPRYKIIEKRQSVAFWCNPISGHATLYWYQQILGQGPKLLIQFQNNGVVDDSQLPKDRFSAERLKGVDSTLKIQPAKLEDSAVYLCASSPGTSYEQYFGPGTRLTVT.

This rearrangement joins TRBV7-9 to TRBJ2-5; D unresolved. Germline V CDR1 and CDR2: SEHNR, FQNEAQ (reference sequence). This CDR3 has 12 amino acids. V lost 2 bases to trimming and J lost 5 bases, with 6 bases between them. In DNA form, the CDR3 reads TGTGCCAGCAGCTTATCAATGGAGACCCAGTACTTC. This sequence encodes CASSLSMETQYF.

V usage is TRBV19 and J usage is TRBJ2-5, with 8 bases fitting TRBD1. Germline V lookup: CDR1 LNHDA, CDR2 SQIVND (reference sequence). The ends lost 9 bases at V and 5 bases at J; junction bases unmatched: 8. The CDR3 consists of 13 residues. The CDR3 loop is CARTGGGGETQYF. CDR3 nucleotides: TGTGCCAGAACAGGGGGAGGAGGGGAGACCCAGTACTTC.

J is TRBJ2-3 and V is TRBV18; 8 bases are shared with TRBD1. CDR1 and CDR2 (germline): KGHSH, LQKENI. The CDR3 contains 16 residues. The J segment lost 4 bases and the V segment lost 0 bases, leaving 6 bases of the junction unmatched. The CDR3 is CASSPPRTGYADTQYF. In DNA, the CDR3 is TGTGCCAGCTCACCACCGCGGACAGGGTATGCAGATACGCAGTATTTT.